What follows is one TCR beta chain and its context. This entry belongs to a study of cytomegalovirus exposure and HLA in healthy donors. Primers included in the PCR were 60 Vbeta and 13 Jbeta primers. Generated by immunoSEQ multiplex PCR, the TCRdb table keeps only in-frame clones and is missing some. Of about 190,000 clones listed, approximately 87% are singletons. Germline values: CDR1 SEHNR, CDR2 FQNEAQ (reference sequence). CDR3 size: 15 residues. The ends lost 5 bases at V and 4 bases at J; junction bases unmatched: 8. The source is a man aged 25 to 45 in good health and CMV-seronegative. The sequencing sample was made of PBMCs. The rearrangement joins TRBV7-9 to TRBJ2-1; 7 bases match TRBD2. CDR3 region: CASSRPQGGYNEQFF. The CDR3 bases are TGTGCCAGCAGCCGCCCCCAGGGAGGGTACAATGAGCAGTTCTTC.